This TCR beta chain was identified in a study of radiation and T cells in renal cell carcinoma (dated by TCRdb to the early 2020s). For context, the study as a whole: Samples were obtained from a clinical trial, in which 15 Gy stereotactic body radiation therapy was delivered to primary renal cell carcinomas and nephrectomy was performed 4 weeks later. In total, 50 to 60 samples, comprising roughly 25 tumors and roughly 27 peripheral blood samples, were subjected to TCR beta sequencing. In the approximately 53 samples combined, 4,016,671 unique CDR3 nucleotide sequences were found, encoding 2.5 million or so unique CDR3 amino acid sequences. What the authors observed across the whole study: Effects of radiation dose or scheduling on the TCR repertoire could not be addressed with the single-armed trial design. No pretreatment tumor biopsies were available, so the baseline intratumoral presence of clonotypes could not be determined. Top tumor clonotypes rose in blood from baseline to 2 weeks post-radiation, then contracted by 4 weeks, suggesting transient expansion of tumor-resident clones. Tracking of blood repertoire dynamics stopped at approximately four weeks after treatment, with no follow-up past that point.

What this sample's time point label stands for: blood 2 weeks post-SBRT. This specimen's treatment or condition label, interpreted: 15 Gy SBRT to primary tumor, nephrectomy 4 weeks later. To track tumor-enriched clonotypes, serial peripheral blood was sampled from radiation-treated patients at baseline and at 2 weeks and 4 weeks after SBRT. Every patient had renal cell carcinoma of clear cell pathology. The QIAamp DNA Blood Mini Kit (Qiagen) was used to prepare genomic DNA for TCR sequencing. Only samples passing all quality control checks were included in the analyses. Of note for this clone: What antigen it recognizes has not been identified. No base qualities exist here, and no much larger clone lies one base off it.

TCR beta libraries were generated from genomic DNA with the immunoSEQ kit, following the manufacturer's recommendations. Library preparation used a first multiplex PCR with proprietary primers, then a second PCR adding unique barcodes, with bead cleanups after each round. A kit-provided positive control reaction and a negative control reaction were included in every sample batch. The final libraries were assessed on an Agilent 4200 TapeStation D1000 ScreenTape, pooled by volume, and quantified by qPCR. Sequencing ran on an Illumina NextSeq500 with a MidOutput 150-cycle cartridge, using 156 Read1 and 15 Index1 cycles with kit custom primers. The pooled library was loaded at 0.95 to 1 pM with about 20% PhiX control spiked in. Per the original workflow: The vendor-processed data were analyzed in R, and a clonotype was defined as all T cells that share the same CDR3 nucleotide sequence. For clone abundance analyses, frequencies were normalized to the 10,000 most abundant clones per sample. Public T cell clones, averaging fewer than five per sample, were removed before analysis. A difference in abundance of at least 32-fold between compartments was used to define tumor-enriched and baseline blood-enriched clonotypes. A beta-binomial differential abundance model was used to identify clonotypes that were expanded or contracted between blood time points. Tumor-blood repertoire similarity was measured with the Baroni-Urbani and Buser coefficient, and groups were compared using two-tailed Wilcoxon tests in R. In its TCRdb copy, this immuneACCESS table keeps in-frame sequences only and misses some clones. Where compared with another copy, unresolved V genes explain less than half of these, and the others have no known cause. V, J and clone size derive from that table, while D and trimming were established from the DNA sequence. The sample has roughly 130,000 clones on record, roughly 91% of them singletons. The top ten clonotypes cover nearly 6% of the sample.

The CDR1 and CDR2 encoded by the germline V gene are MRHNA and SNTAGT. Including the terminal cysteine and phenylalanine, the CDR3 comprises 15 residues. Of the read, only the CDR3 DNA is kept; its 45 bases are in frame from base 1. Germline trimming: 3 bases from V, 7 bases from J; junction bases outside gene matches: 7. The sample in question was blood, obtained from a patient whose treatment included radiotherapy and nephrectomy. The origin of this receptor is a woman in her seventies with renal cell carcinoma. The rearrangement joined TRBV6-4 to TRBJ2-3; TRBD2 agrees with 10 junctional bases. The DNA reads TGTGCCAGCAGTGAAAGCGGGGGGGCTTCGTATACGCAGTATTTT. It translates to CASSESGGASYTQYF.